A selection of T cell receptor beta chains follows, all from one sample in a study of T-cell memory formation after mild COVID-19. TCRdb redid the calling of the 5' RACE reads with MiXCR, one entry per CDR3 protein. The sample shows 210,000 or so distinct CDR3 sequences, around 16% of them seen only once. The sequencing input was PBMCs or a T cell subset sorted from them (not recorded which). The receptors come from an adult woman who had mild COVID-19 (a few samples of this study predate the infection). Cell type and time point are not known. CDR3s include the opening cysteine and the closing phenylalanine or tryptophan. D genes are given only for firm matches. Not every row has a clone size; where given, it reads once, few, many or a size class.

d_call j_call v_call clone_size cdr3_nt cdr3_aa
- TRBJ1-6 TRBV5-1 few TGCGCCAGCAGCTTGGAGGGGCAGGGGCTGCTAAAAAATTCACCCCTCCACTTT CASSLEGQGLLKNSPLHF
TRBD2 TRBJ2-5 TRBV7-7 few TGTGCTAGCAGCTTATCTAGCGGGAGTTCGCAGACCCAGTACTTC CASSLSSGSSQTQYF
TRBD1 TRBJ2-7 TRBV28 few TGTGCCATCACAGGGGGTTTCTACGAGCAGTACTTC CAITGGFYEQYF
- TRBJ1-5 TRBV2 - TGTGCCAGCAGTGAAGCTTTGGACGATCAGCCCCAGCATTTT CASSEALDDQPQHF
- TRBJ1-1 TRBV4-3 many TGCGCCAGCAGCCAAGTGTATCCGGCCAACACTGAAGCTTTCTTT CASSQVYPANTEAFF
- TRBJ1-1 TRBV5-1 few TGCGCCAGCAGCTTAACTCAGAACACTGAAGCTTTCTTT CASSLTQNTEAFF
TRBD1 TRBJ2-7 TRBV2 - TGTGCCAGCAGTGAAGAGGACAGGGGGCTAGGGGAGCAGTACTTC CASSEEDRGLGEQYF
- TRBJ2-3 TRBV28 - TGTGCCAGCGAGCGGAACAGCGCCAAAGGCACAGATACGCAGTATTTT CASERNSAKGTDTQYF
- TRBJ1-2 TRBV4-1 few TGCGCCAGCAGCCAAGATCGGCAGGGACTCTACGGCTACACCTTC CASSQDRQGLYGYTF
- TRBJ2-1 TRBV6-2/TRBV6-3 - TGTGCCAGCAGTTACAGTGCAGAGCAGTTCTTC CASSYSAEQFF
- TRBJ2-3 TRBV5-4 - TGTGCCAGCAGCCCCCCAAACCGGGACACAGATACGCAGTATTTT CASSPPNRDTDTQYF
TRBD1 TRBJ2-7 TRBV30 few TGTGCCTGGAACCCAAGGGACAGGGGAGTCTCCTACGAGCAGTACTTC CAWNPRDRGVSYEQYF
- TRBJ1-1 TRBV7-9 few TGTGCCAGCAGCTTAGGGTGGAGTGCACAGAACACTGAAGCTTTCTTT CASSLGWSAQNTEAFF
- TRBJ1-6 TRBV18 - TGTGCCAGCTCACCAGGCCTTGGATCACCCCTCCACTTT CASSPGLGSPLHF
TRBD2 TRBJ2-3 TRBV7-2 - TGTGCCAGCAGCCGCGCCACTAGCGGGAGGGCAATTTCAGATACGCAGTATTTT CASSRATSGRAISDTQYF
TRBD2 TRBJ2-1 TRBV29-1 - TGCAGCGTGGAAGTCCTAGCGGGAAGGGAGCAGTTCTTC CSVEVLAGREQFF
- TRBJ2-5 TRBV27 few TGTGCCAGCAGTTTAAGAGGGCTGCGGGAGACCCAGTACTTC CASSLRGLRETQYF
TRBD2 TRBJ2-5 TRBV9 few TGTGCCAGCAGCGTTGCGGGGACTAGCGATAGAACCCAGTACTTC CASSVAGTSDRTQYF
- TRBJ2-2 TRBV7-9 few - CASTTPRGGKHRGAVFF
TRBD1 TRBJ1-5 TRBV12-5 - TGTGCTAGTGGTTTGGTCGCGGGACAGGGTCGCAATCAGCCCCAGCATTTT CASGLVAGQGRNQPQHF
TRBD1 TRBJ2-7 TRBV7-6 few TGTGCCAGCAGCTTAGCTCCCGGACAGGGTCCCCCCTACGAGCAGTACTTC CASSLAPGQGPPYEQYF
- TRBJ1-2 TRBV7-9 - TGTGCCAGCAGCTCGGTCGGCAGGGGTAACTATGGCTACACCTTC CASSSVGRGNYGYTF
TRBD1 TRBJ1-1 TRBV7-9 - TGTGCCAGCAGCTTCGGACAGGGGGCGTTTTGGGGCACTGAAGCTTTCTTT CASSFGQGAFWGTEAFF
- TRBJ2-5 TRBV15 few TGTGCCACCAGCAGAGATACGACGGGTGCGGAGACCCAGTACTTC CATSRDTTGAETQYF
TRBD1 TRBJ1-1 TRBV12-3/TRBV12-4 few TGTGCCAGCAGTTTCTGGGCCCTGACAGGGGATTCAGAAGCTTTCTTT CASSFWALTGDSEAFF
TRBD1 TRBJ1-2 TRBV20-1 - TGCAGTGCTAGTACGACAGGGGGCGAGAACTATGGCTACACCTTC CSASTTGGENYGYTF
TRBD1 TRBJ1-4 TRBV6-2/TRBV6-3 - TGTGCCAGCAGTTTCCCACGGGACAGGTCAACTAATGAAAAACTGTTTTTT CASSFPRDRSTNEKLFF
- TRBJ2-2 TRBV5-1 few TGCGCCAGCAGCTTGCTTGCATCGAACACCGGGGAGCTGTTTTTT CASSLLASNTGELFF
- TRBJ1-4 TRBV5-5 - TGTGCCAGCAGCCGATTACATAGGGGGGAAAAACTGTTTTTT CASSRLHRGEKLFF
- TRBJ2-3 TRBV20-1 - TGCAGTGCTAGAGACACTAGCACAGATACGCAGTATTTT CSARDTSTDTQYF
- TRBJ2-5 TRBV3-1 few TGTGCCAGCAGCCAGGGGTTGGGGACCCAGTACTTC CASSQGLGTQYF
- TRBJ1-2 TRBV14 - TGTGCCAGCAGCCAAGATCAGCACTATGGCTACACCTTC CASSQDQHYGYTF
- TRBJ2-7 TRBV4-1 few TGCGCCAGCAGCCAAGAACTCGTCCGCTCCTACGAGCAGTACTTC CASSQELVRSYEQYF
TRBD1 TRBJ1-1 TRBV7-8 many TGTGCCAGCAGCTTACCGTCGGGACAGGGGACCGAAGCTTTCTTT CASSLPSGQGTEAFF
TRBD2 TRBJ2-1 TRBV7-3 - TGTGCCAGCAGCTCTGCGGGGGGGACTAGCGGCTACAATGAGCAGTTCTTC CASSSAGGTSGYNEQFF
TRBD1 TRBJ2-3 TRBV10-3 few TGTGCCATCAGCGTCGGGACAGGGCTTACAGATACGCAGTATTTT CAISVGTGLTDTQYF
TRBD2 TRBJ2-1 TRBV9 - TGTGCCAGCAGCGCTGGGACTAGCTTTAACAATGAGCAGTTCTTC CASSAGTSFNNEQFF
- TRBJ2-1 TRBV12-3/TRBV12-4 - TGTGCCAGCAGTTTCGGGGGACTTGGGGAGTTCTTC CASSFGGLGEFF
- TRBJ2-7 TRBV12-3/TRBV12-4 few TGTGCCAGCAGTCCTGACGATAACCGCGAGCAGTACTTC CASSPDDNREQYF
- TRBJ2-3 TRBV24-1 many TGTGCCACCAGTGATTCGGGGGTTAGGACAGATACGCAGTATTTT CATSDSGVRTDTQYF
- TRBJ2-7 TRBV18 few TGTGCCAGCTCACCCGCAACCCTTCGGAGAAACGAGCAGTACTTC CASSPATLRRNEQYF
- TRBJ1-3 TRBV5-6 few TGTGCCAGCAGCTGGGGACCGCAGCCCTCTGGAAACACCATATATTTT CASSWGPQPSGNTIYF
TRBD1 TRBJ2-3 TRBV5-6 - TGTGCCAGCAACAAAGCACAGGGGTACACAGATACGCAGTATTTT CASNKAQGYTDTQYF
- TRBJ2-3 TRBV4-3 many TGCGCCAGCAGCCAAGATTTGCAGGGTTGGACAGATACGCAGTATTTT CASSQDLQGWTDTQYF
TRBD2 TRBJ2-3 TRBV30 many TGTGCCTGGACCGCGGGGGGCGGTTCCACAGATACGCAGTATTTT CAWTAGGGSTDTQYF
TRBD1 TRBJ2-2 TRBV6-6 - TGTGCCAGCAGTTACCCCCGGGACAGGGGGACCACCGGGGAGCTGTTTTTT CASSYPRDRGTTGELFF
TRBD2 TRBJ2-4 TRBV4-2 few TGTGCCAGCAGCCAAGTCTCGGGAAGGGGAGCGGGAGGCCCCAAAAACATTCAGTACTTC CASSQVSGRGAGGPKNIQYF
TRBD1 TRBJ1-4 TRBV18 - TGTGCCAGCTCACCAGCGGGACAGGGGTTGGAAAAACTGTTTTTT CASSPAGQGLEKLFF
- TRBJ2-5 TRBV19 - TGTGCCAGTAGTTTCCCCGGCCAAGAGACCCAGTACTTC CASSFPGQETQYF
TRBD1 TRBJ2-5 TRBV18 few TGTGCCAGCTCAACGTCGACAGGGTTCGAGACCCAGTACTTC CASSTSTGFETQYF